These 9 T cell receptor beta chains were all obtained from the same sample, sequenced in a study of T cells in Graves' hyperthyroidism and ophthalmopathy. Amplification of TCR beta CDR3 regions was performed using RNA transcripts as template. The HTBI set primed first-round TCR CDR3 RT-PCR. TCRdb itself ran the multiplex PCR reads through MiXCR, one entry per CDR3 protein. The sample contains hundreds of thousands of distinct CDR3 sequences, 15% to 20% of which appear only once. Sequenced input: blood. The receptors originated from a woman under 30 with Graves' ophthalmopathy.

This clonotype was seen at least ten times. Here the CDR3 DNA reads TGTGCCAGCAGACTAGGTAGGGGGAACTATGGCTACACCTTC. It yields the protein CASRLGRGNYGYTF. The chain recombines TRBV2 with TRBJ1-2; a possible D gene is TRBD1 (6 bases). Germline values: CDR1 SNHLY, CDR2 FYNNEI. CDR3 size: 14 residues. The V and J ends lost 6 bases and 2 bases respectively, with 13 bases between them. Drawing the rest from reference TRBV2 and TRBJ1-2, the complete variable domain is EPEVTQTPSHQVTQMGQEVILRCVPISNHLYFYWYRQILGQKVEFLVSFYNNEISEKSEIFDDQFSVERPDGSNFTLKIRSTKLEDSAMYFCASRLGRGNYGYTFGSGTRLTVV.

In the case of this clonotype: Because the CDR3's place on the DNA is in doubt, the DNA is left out and the CDR3 is given as listed by TCRdb. This chain joins TRBV7-3 and TRBJ1-4; TRBD1 reflects the table's D call only, with no check against the DNA. Germline CDR1 and CDR2: SGHTA and FQGTGA. Both ends counted, the CDR3 spans 15 residues. This CDR3 reads CASSPGRSVMKNCFF.

This clonotype has at least ten counts. J is TRBJ2-1 and V is TRBV11-3, with 10 bases identical to TRBD1. The CDR3 contains 18 residues. Germline V gene data show CDR1 as SGHNT and CDR2 as YENEEA. The V gene end was trimmed by 1 base and the J gene end by 3 bases; junction bases not matched to a gene: 9. The CDR3 DNA sequence: TGTGCCAGCAGCTTAGGGAGCTTCGGGACAGGGGTCTACAATGAGCAGTTCTTC. Its translation: CASSLGSFGTGVYNEQFF.

This clonotype was picked up many times. The chain has TRBV11-2 and TRBJ1-1; no reliable D call. Trimming took off 1 base at V and 0 bases at J, with 9 bases between the two ends. Germline values: CDR1 SGHAT, CDR2 FQNNGV. CDR3 length equals 15 residues. The CDR3 coding sequence is TGTGCCAGCAGCTTAGCCCGGGCCATGAACACTGAAGCTTTCTTT. Amino acid sequence: CASSLARAMNTEAFF.

The sample holds many counts of this clonotype. The gene calls are TRBV3-1 and TRBJ2-7; 7 bases map to TRBD1. CDR3 size: 13 residues. V was clipped by 3 bases and J by 5 bases; unmatched bases: 4. Germline V lookup: CDR1 LGHDT, CDR2 YNNKEL (reference sequence). In DNA, the CDR3 is TGTGCCAGCAGCCAGGGGCAGGGGGACGAGCAGTACTTC. It translates to CASSQGQGDEQYF.

V and J are TRBV9 and TRBJ2-4; perhaps TRBD2 as D (7 bases). CDR3 length: 17 amino acids. Trimming cost V 6 bases and J 0 bases, with 19 bases left between them. Germline CDR1 is SGDLS and CDR2 is YYNGEE. CDR3 nucleotide sequence: TGTGCCAGCAACACCCGGGGAGGGGGGATAGCCAAAAACATTCAGTACTTC. Residues: CASNTRGGGIAKNIQYF.

This clonotype has more than one count but fewer than ten. The chain joins TRBV20-1 to TRBJ1-2; D is uncertain. From germline, CDR1 is DFQATT and CDR2 SNEGSKA (reference sequence). This CDR3 spans 13 amino acids. The V and J ends lost 5 bases and 0 bases respectively, with 10 bases between them. CDR3 nucleotides: TGCAGTGCTCCAGATCCTTCTAACTATGGCTACACCTTC. The encoded protein is CSAPDPSNYGYTF.

This clonotype occurred many times. V gene TRBV2 combines with J gene TRBJ1-6; 12 nucleotides agree with TRBD1. CDR1 is SNHLY and CDR2 is FYNNEI in the germline V gene. J lost 1 base, V lost 6 bases, and 7 bases had no gene match. There are 18 residues in the CDR3. The CDR3 DNA reads TGTGCCAGCAGCTGGGACAGGGGGCAAGGGTCCTATAATTCACCCCTCCACTTT. Translation gives CASSWDRGQGSYNSPLHF.

The chain uses TRBV12-3 or TRBV12-4 and TRBJ2-3, with 7 bases aligning to TRBD2. V gave up 3 bases and J gave up 2 bases; unmatched junction bases: 11. The CDR3 contains 17 residues. CDR3 bases: TGTGCCAGCAGTTTTGGGCCGGACCGGGGGGACACAGATACGCAGTATTTT. Residues: CASSFGPDRGDTDTQYF.